The sequence of this TCR beta chain was determined in a study of CD8+CD57+ T cells in acquired aplastic anemia. Study-wide context: On average, sorted CD4+ and CD8+ cells gave about 3.1 ug of DNA. In CD4+ cells, healthy donors produced an average of approximately 11 million reads. General study points: The study identified more than 25 CD8+ CDR3 sequences shared by patients and controls.

This clonotype appeared a single time. Its antigen is undetermined. Trimming took 3 bases from V and 9 from J, leaving 9 bases between them. CDR1 and CDR2 (germline): LNHDA, SQIVND (reference sequence). The CDR3 has 12 amino acids. Genomic DNA, serving as template, underwent TCR beta VDJ and CDR3 profiling. TCRdb recomputed calls from the reads with MiXCR, one row per CDR3 protein. Of about 150,000 distinct CDR3 sequences in the sample, 40% to 45% were seen once. Sequenced input: sorted CD4+, CD8+, or CD8+CD57+ T cells (not recorded which) from PBMCs. This clonotype originated in a human donor in good health, serving as a control. The gene calls are TRBV19 and TRBJ2-1; perhaps TRBD2 as D (5 bases). CDR3 region: CASSMLAGEQFF. The CDR3 bases are TGTGCCAGTAGTATGCTAGCTGGTGAGCAGTTCTTC.